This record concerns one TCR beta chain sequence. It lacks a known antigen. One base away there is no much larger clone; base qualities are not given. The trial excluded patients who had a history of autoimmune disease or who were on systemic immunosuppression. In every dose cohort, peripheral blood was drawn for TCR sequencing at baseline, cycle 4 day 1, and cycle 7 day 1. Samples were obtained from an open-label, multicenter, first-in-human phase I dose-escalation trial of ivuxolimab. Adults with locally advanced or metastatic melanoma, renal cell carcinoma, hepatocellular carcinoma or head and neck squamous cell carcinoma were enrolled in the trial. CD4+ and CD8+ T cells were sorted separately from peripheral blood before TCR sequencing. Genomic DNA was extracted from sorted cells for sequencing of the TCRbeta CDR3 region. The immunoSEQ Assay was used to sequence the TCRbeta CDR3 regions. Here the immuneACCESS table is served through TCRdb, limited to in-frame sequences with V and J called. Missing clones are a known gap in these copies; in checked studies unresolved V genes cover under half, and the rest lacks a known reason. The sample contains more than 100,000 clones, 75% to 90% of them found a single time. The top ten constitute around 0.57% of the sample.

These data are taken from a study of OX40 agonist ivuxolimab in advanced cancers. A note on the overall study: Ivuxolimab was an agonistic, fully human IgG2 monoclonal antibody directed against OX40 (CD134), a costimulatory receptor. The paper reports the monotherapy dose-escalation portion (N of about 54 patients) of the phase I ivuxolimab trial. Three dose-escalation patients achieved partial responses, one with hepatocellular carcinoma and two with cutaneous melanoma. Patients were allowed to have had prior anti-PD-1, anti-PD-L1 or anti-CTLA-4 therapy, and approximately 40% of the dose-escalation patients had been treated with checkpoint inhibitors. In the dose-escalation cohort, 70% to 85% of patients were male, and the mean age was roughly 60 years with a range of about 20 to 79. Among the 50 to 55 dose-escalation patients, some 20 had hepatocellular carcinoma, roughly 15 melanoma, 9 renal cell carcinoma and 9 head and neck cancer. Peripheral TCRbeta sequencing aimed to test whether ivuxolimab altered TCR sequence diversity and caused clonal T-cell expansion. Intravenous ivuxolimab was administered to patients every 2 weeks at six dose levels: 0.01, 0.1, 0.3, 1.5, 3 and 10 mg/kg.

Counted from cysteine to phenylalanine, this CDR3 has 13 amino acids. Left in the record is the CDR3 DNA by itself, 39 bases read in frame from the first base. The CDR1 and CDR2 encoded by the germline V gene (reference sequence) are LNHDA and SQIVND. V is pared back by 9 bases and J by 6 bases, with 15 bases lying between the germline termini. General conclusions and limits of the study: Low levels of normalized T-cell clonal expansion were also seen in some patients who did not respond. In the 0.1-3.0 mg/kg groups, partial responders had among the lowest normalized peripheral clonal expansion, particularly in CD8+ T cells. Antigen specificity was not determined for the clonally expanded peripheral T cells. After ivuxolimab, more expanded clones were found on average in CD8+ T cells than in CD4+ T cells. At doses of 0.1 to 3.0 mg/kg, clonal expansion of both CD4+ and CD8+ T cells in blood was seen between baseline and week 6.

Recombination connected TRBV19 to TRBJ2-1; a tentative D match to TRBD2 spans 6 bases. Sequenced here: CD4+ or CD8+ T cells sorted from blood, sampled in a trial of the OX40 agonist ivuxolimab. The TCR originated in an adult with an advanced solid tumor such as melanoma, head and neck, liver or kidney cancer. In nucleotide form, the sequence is TGTGCCAGCAGGTGGTCGGGAGCCAATGAGCAGTTCTTC. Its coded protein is CASRWSGANEQFF.